The rows below give T cell receptor beta chains drawn from one sample of a study of shared clonotypes between healthy human individuals. Profiled with immunoSEQ multiplex PCR; TCRdb holds only in-frame clones, not every one. The sample holds some 1 million clones; 75% are singletons and the top ten take 1.5%. The sample comprised memory CD4+ T cells sorted from blood. The source is a man aged 18 to 30 in good health. CDR3s include the opening cysteine and the closing phenylalanine or tryptophan. Each record gives: J gene, V gene, CDR3 protein.

>TRBJ1-1|TRBV7-2
CASSSTGGMMNTEAFF
>TRBJ2-5|TRBV10-3
CATQGAEETQYF
>TRBJ1-2|TRBV6-1
CASSESGNGYTF
>TRBJ1-1|TRBV4-3
CASSPDLGAEAFF
>TRBJ1-2|TRBV5-1
CASSSDPGQLYGYTF
>TRBJ2-5|TRBV7-9
CASTPEGTQYF
>TRBJ1-1|TRBV29-1
CSIVRGHTEAFF
>TRBJ2-7|TRBV4-1
CASSQAFGTSGRGRYEQYF
>TRBJ2-1|TRBV5-1
CASSFGTLLDEQFF
>TRBJ1-5|TRBV6-1
CASTQTGRGQPQHF
>TRBJ2-5|TRBV7-7
CASSSQTQGETQYF
>TRBJ1-1|TRBV5-1
CASSLQGAEAFF
>TRBJ1-4|TRBV5-1
CASSPSGDEKLFF
>TRBJ1-6|TRBV27
CASTLSGQSLSMNSPLHF
>TRBJ1-1|TRBV11-2
CASSPNRAMNTEAFF
>TRBJ2-7|TRBV4-1
CASSREAEGLAIEQYF
>TRBJ1-1|TRBV4-3
CASSQVGSEAFF
>TRBJ1-3|TRBV6-1
CASTETPGDTIYF
>TRBJ2-3|TRBV4-1
CASSQERGLAGGTDTQYF
>TRBJ1-2|TRBV14
CASSRGQNYGYTF
>TRBJ2-1|TRBV10-3
CAISVSTAYNEQFF
>TRBJ1-4|TRBV5-6
CASSLMGWSGATNEKLFF
>TRBJ1-1|TRBV10-3
CAISESRGQGNTEAFF
>TRBJ2-3|TRBV29-1
CSVEDPEGGRKDTQYF
>TRBJ1-2|TRBV6-5
CASSFRQQSNYGYTF
>TRBJ2-7|TRBV10-3
CAISESATGVGEQYF
>TRBJ2-7|TRBV6-5
CASSLTSGSTYEQYF
>TRBJ2-7|TRBV25-1
CASIAGGRDEQYF
>TRBJ2-3|TRBV30
CAWSVGVGRSGTDTQYF
>TRBJ1-4|TRBV6-6
CASSDREKLFF
>TRBJ2-5|TRBV11-2
CASSPTSGHQETQYF
>TRBJ2-1|TRBV7-2
CASSSRGSGRRYNEQFF
>TRBJ2-3|TRBV7-2
CASSLARYSRETDTQYF
>TRBJ1-3|TRBV6-1
CASSGYRGYGGNTIYF
>TRBJ1-1|TRBV23-1
CASSHSRSQGSPNTEAFF
>TRBJ1-6|TRBV6-1
CASSEVLTSRGSPLHF
>TRBJ2-3|TRBV19
CASSIGWKGSDTQYF
>TRBJ1-6|TRBV21-1
CASSRGLFFNSPLHF
>TRBJ1-2|TRBV11-2
CASSLDSSAANYGYTF
>TRBJ2-5|TRBV2
CASRASGYQETQYF